This T cell receptor beta chain was identified in a study of human T cells and chemical hapten exposure (dated by TCRdb to about 2021). In terms of the full investigation: For sensitization, 2% DPC in acetone was applied to a roughly 2 cm by roughly 2 cm area of upper inner arm skin. Blood samples were taken from patients before sensitization (week 0) and then at 2, 6 and about 24 weeks after DPC sensitization. The mostly female patient cohort included alopecia areata with under or over 50% scalp involvement, alopecia totalis and alopecia universalis. For TCR sequencing, blood came from over 25 alopecia patients at anywhere from one to four time points (pre-sensitization, 2, 6 and 24 weeks). The libraries were sequenced as a pool, and the TCR yield per sample differed mostly because of small variations in library volumes within the pool. Weekly therapeutic DPC doses were additionally applied to the scalp of patients throughout the roughly 25-week study period. This study followed changes in the peripheral blood TCR repertoire in vivo during primary and secondary sensitization of alopecia patients to the hapten diphenylcyclopropenone (DPC). Patch testing was performed on the upper back with Finn chambers containing 0.01% DPC, and the patch tests were scored after 6 days according to International Contact Dermatitis Research Group standards.

V is reduced by 4 bases and J by 2 bases, leaving a spacing of 9 bases between them. The CDR3 sequence holds 14 residues, the cysteine and phenylalanine included. CDR3 DNA only is kept here, 42 bases in frame from base 1. The germline V gene yields SGHRS for CDR1 and YFSETQ for CDR2. Overall results and qualifications from the work: Expanded TCRs formed significantly more large CDR3 similarity clusters than pre-sensitization or healthy control sets, consistent with antigen-driven responses. Repeated subsampling changed both the strength of the expansion versus patch-test correlation and the threshold at which that correlation became significant. All patients had alopecia, a presumed autoimmune disease, so their immune response might differ from that of healthy individuals. DPC sensitization did not change the number of TCRs with a frequency above 1 in 1000, and there was no evidence of changes in global repertoire structure. The number of PT1 expanded TCRs positively correlated with patch test score, significant at thresholds 8, 16 and 32 but not 4.

This clonotype came up a few times. Its target antigen remains unknown. The input lacks base qualities; no much larger clone sits a single base away. Library preparation was by RACE. Sequenced on a NextSeq 500. During library preparation, unique molecular identifiers were attached to individual cDNA molecules so that TCRs could be counted in a quantitative, reproducible way. Both TCR alpha and TCR beta chains were sequenced from each blood RNA sample. The authors' pipeline ran thus. A median of about 87,000 TCRs per sample was observed, with a range of about 23,224 to 750,000. The Decombinator software suite was used to annotate the V, J and CDR3 of the TCR reads. To make PS versus PT1 abundance plots, every sample was subsampled to the same number of TCRs (28,000). TCRs were defined as expanded if absent before sensitization and observed at least eight times at the 2-week time point. TCRdb reran the public reads through fastp at Q25 and MiXCR, keeping productive beta chains. Each entry is one CDR3 protein sequence, shown with its most common DNA and genes. These V and J calls derive from TCRdb rather than the authors' analysis. The sample data list tens of thousands of distinct CDR3 sequences, and approximately 9.9% of these were observed just once. The biggest ten clones account for around a sixth of the sample.

This specimen's time point label, interpreted: patch test 3, about 24 weeks after DPC sensitization. Reading the label with the study, this specimen's treatment or condition is: therapeutic diphenylcyclopropenone sensitization with weekly scalp DPC. At each patch-test visit, blood was drawn before the patch test was applied. Patients were eligible if aged 18 to 70, diagnosed with alopecia and judged suitable for DPC therapy, and pregnant patients were excluded. Unfractionated whole blood was collected in Tempus Blood RNA tubes, and total RNA was extracted from that blood. The chain is made from TRBV5-1 and TRBJ1-4; the D segment cannot be called with confidence. This clonotype was sampled from a woman in her 40s with alopecia areata. Some clones in this sample may be carry-over from other donors' samples. Sequences were derived from whole blood, sampled in connection with sensitization to the hapten diphenylcyclopropenone (DPC). The CDR3 amino acid sequence is: CASSLDGTNEKLFF. The DNA reads TGCGCCAGCAGCCTCGACGGTACTAATGAAAAACTGTTTTTT.